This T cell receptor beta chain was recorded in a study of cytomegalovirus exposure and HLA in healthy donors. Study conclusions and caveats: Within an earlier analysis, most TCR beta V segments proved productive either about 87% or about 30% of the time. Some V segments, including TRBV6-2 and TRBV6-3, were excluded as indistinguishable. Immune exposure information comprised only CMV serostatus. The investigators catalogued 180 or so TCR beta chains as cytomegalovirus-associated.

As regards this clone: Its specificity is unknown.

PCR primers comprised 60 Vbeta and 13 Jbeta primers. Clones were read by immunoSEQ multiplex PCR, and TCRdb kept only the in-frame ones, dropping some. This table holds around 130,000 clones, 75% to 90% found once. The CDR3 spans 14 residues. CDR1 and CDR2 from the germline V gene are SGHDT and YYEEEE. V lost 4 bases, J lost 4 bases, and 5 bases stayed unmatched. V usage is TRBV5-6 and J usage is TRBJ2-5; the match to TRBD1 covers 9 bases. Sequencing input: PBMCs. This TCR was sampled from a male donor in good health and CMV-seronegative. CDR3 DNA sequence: TGTGCCAGCAGCCAGGGACAGGGCGGAGAGACCCAGTACTTC. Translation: CASSQGQGGETQYF.